Included here is one T cell receptor beta chain sequence, with context. These data originate in a study of control samples from healthy donors and cancer patients. The CDR3 has 15 residues. Germline values: CDR1 MGHRA, CDR2 YSYEKL. V lost 2 bases, J lost 7 bases, and 14 bases lay in between. Produced via immunoSEQ multiplex PCR; TCRdb's table is partial and in-frame only. The sample includes tens of thousands of clones, over 85% of them seen just once. The specimen sequenced was blood. The chain links TRBV4-1 to TRBJ2-2, with unresolved D. The TCR originated in a man aged 45 to 65 in good health. CDR3 DNA: TGCGCCAGCAGCCAAAAGGCCCCCCCGGGCGGGGAGCTGTTTTTT. The encoded protein is CASSQKAPPGGELFF.